This T cell receptor (beta chain) originates from a study of cytomegalovirus exposure and HLA in healthy donors. General study points: First-cohort TCR clusters were later found to tend to co-occur in the 90 to 150 validation repertoires. While the bulk of TCR sequences proved rare, some public TCRs turned up in many donors.

The CDR3 is made up of 11 amino acids. CDR1 MNHNY and CDR2 SVGAGI come from the germline V gene (reference sequence). Trimming cost V 6 bases and J 7 bases, with 10 bases left between them. A remark on this clone: As yet, its antigen is unknown.

The assay was immunoSEQ multiplex PCR, and TCRdb's table has in-frame clones only and misses some. There are 110,000 to 150,000 clones in the sample; approximately 91% occur only once, and 0.55% to 0.8% lies in the top ten. V is TRBV6-6 and J is TRBJ2-7; no reliable D call. The sequence was obtained from a young man in good health and CMV-seronegative. The sequencing input was PBMCs. CDR3 loop: CASSRGEEQYV. DNA for the CDR3: TGTGCCAGCAGCAGAGGCGAGGAGCAGTACGTC.